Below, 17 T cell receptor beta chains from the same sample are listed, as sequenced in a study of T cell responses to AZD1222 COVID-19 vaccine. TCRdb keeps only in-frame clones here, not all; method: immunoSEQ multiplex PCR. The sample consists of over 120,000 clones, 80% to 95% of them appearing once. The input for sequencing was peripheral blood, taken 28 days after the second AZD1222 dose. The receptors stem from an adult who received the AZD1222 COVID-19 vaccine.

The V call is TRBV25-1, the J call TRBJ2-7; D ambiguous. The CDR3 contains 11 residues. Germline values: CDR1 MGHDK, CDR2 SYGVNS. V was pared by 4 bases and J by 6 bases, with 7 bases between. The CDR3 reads CASSGEAEQYF. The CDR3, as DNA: TGTGCCAGCAGTGGAGAGGCCGAGCAGTACTTC.

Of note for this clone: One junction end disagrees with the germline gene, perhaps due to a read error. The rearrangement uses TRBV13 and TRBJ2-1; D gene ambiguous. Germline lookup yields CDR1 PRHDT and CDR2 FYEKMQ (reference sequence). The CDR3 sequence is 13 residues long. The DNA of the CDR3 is TGTGCCAGCAGCTTAGGCTCCTCCAATGAGCAGTTCTTC. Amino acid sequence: CASSLGSSNEQFF.

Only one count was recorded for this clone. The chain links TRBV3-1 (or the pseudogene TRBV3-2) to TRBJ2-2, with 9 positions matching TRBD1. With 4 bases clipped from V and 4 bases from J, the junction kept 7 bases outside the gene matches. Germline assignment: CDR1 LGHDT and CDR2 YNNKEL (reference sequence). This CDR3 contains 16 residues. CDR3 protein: CASSPPGQGSTGELFF. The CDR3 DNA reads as TGTGCCAGCAGCCCGCCGGGACAGGGTTCCACCGGGGAGCTGTTTTTT.

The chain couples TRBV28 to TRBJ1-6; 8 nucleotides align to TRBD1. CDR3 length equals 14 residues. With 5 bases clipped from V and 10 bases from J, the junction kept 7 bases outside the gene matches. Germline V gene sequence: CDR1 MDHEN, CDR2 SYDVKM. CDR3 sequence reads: CASSTDRVSSPLHF. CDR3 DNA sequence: TGTGCCAGCAGTACGGACAGGGTTTCCTCACCCCTCCACTTT. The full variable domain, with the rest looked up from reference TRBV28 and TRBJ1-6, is DVKVTQSSRYLVKRTGEKVFLECVQDMDHENMFWYRQDPGLGLRLIYFSYDVKMKEKGDIPEGYSVSREKKERFSLILESASTNQTSMYLCASSTDRVSSPLHFGNGTRLTVT.

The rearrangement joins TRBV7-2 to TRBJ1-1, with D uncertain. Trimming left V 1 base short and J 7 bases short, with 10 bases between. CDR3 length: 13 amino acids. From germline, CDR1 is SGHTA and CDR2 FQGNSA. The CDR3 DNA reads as TGTGCCAGCAGCTTAGATGTGGCGCTTGAAGCTTTCTTT. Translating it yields CASSLDVALEAFF.

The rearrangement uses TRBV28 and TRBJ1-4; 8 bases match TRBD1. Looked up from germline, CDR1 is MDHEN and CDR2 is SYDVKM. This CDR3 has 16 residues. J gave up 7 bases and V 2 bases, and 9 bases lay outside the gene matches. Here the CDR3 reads CASSLKGQGAGEKLFF. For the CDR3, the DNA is TGTGCCAGCAGTTTAAAGGGGCAGGGGGCGGGTGAAAAACTGTTTTTT.

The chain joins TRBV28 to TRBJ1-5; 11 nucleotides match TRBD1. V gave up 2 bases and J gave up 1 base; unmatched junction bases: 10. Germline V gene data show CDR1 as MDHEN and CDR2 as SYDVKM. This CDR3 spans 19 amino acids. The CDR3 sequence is CASSLPLDRGLQSNQPQHF. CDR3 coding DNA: TGTGCCAGCAGTTTACCCCTGGACAGGGGGCTTCAAAGCAATCAGCCCCAGCATTTT.

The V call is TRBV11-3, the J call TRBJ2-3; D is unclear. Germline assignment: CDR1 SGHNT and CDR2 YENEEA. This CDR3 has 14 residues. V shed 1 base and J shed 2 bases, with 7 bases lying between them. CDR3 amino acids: CASSLGSTTDTQYF. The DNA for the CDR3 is TGTGCCAGCAGCTTAGGTTCTACCACAGATACGCAGTATTTT.

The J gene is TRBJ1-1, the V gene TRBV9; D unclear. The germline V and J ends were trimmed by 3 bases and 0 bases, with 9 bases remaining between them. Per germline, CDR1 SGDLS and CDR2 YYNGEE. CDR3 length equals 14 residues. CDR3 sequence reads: CASSAGDMNTEAFF. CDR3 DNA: TGTGCCAGCAGCGCCGGCGATATGAACACTGAAGCTTTCTTT.

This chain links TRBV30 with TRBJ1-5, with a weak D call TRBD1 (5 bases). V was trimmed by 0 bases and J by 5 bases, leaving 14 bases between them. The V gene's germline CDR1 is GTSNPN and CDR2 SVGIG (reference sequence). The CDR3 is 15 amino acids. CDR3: CAWSVGSGTHQPQHF. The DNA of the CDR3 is TGTGCCTGGAGTGTAGGGTCAGGGACCCATCAGCCCCAGCATTTT.

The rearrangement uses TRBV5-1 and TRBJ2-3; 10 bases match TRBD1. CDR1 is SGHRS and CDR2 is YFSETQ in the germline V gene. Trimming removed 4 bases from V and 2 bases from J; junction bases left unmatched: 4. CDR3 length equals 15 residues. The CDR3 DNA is TGCGCCAGCAGCCGAGGGACAGGGGTCACAGATACGCAGTATTTT. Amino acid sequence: CASSRGTGVTDTQYF.

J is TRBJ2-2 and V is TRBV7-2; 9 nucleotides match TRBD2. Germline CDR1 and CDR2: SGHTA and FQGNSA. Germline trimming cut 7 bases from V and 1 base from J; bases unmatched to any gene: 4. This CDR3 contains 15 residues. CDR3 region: CASNKAGGNTGELFF. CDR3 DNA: TGTGCCAGCAATAAAGCGGGAGGGAACACCGGGGAGCTGTTTTTT.

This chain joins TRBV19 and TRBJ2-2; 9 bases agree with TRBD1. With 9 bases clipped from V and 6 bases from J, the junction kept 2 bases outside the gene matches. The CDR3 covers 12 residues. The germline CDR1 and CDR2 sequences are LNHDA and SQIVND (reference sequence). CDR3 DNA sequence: TGTGCCAGCGGGACAGGGCCCGGGGAGCTGTTTTTT. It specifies CASGTGPGELFF.

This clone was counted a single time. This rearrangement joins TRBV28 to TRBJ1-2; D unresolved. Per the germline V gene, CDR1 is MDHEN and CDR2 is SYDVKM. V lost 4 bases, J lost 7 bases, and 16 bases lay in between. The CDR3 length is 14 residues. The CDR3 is CASSSGSTLAGYTF. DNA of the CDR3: TGTGCCAGCAGTTCCGGGTCCACTTTGGCTGGCTACACCTTC.

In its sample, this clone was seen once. CDR3 coding DNA: TGTGCCAGTAGTATCCCTCTTGCCGGGACAGTCAACACTGAAGCTTTCTTT. Its translation is CASSIPLAGTVNTEAFF. V and J are TRBV19 and TRBJ1-1; 7 bases fit TRBD1. Germline V gene lookup returns CDR1 LNHDA and CDR2 SQIVND (reference sequence). The J segment lost 2 bases and the V segment lost 3 bases, leaving 12 bases of the junction unmatched. The CDR3 length is 17 residues. The whole variable domain, filled in from reference TRBV19 and TRBJ1-1, reads DGGITQSPKYLFRKEGQNVTLSCEQNLNHDAMYWYRQDPGQGLRLIYYSQIVNDFQKGDIAEGYSVSREKKESFPLTVTSAQKNPTAFYLCASSIPLAGTVNTEAFFGQGTRLTVV.

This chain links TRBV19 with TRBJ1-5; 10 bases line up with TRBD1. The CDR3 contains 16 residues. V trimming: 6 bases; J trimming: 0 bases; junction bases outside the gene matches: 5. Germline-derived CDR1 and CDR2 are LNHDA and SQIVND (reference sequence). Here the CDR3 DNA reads TGTGCCAGTAGCGACAGGGGGCTCACTAGCAATCAGCCCCAGCATTTT. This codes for CASSDRGLTSNQPQHF.

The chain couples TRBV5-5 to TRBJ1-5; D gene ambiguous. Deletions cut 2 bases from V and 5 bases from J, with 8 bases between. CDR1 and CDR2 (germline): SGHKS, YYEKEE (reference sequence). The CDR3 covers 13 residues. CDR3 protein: CASSLSGDQPQHF. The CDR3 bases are TGTGCCAGCAGCTTATCAGGTGATCAGCCCCAGCATTTT.